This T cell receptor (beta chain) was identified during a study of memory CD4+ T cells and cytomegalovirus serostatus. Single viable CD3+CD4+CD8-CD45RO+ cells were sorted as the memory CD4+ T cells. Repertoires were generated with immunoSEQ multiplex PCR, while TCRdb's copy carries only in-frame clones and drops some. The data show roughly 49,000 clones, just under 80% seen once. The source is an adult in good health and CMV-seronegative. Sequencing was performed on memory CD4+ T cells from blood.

CDR3: CASSLWETSTGELFF. The CDR3, as DNA: TGTGCCAGCAGCTTGTGGGAGACAAGTACCGGGGAGCTGTTTTTT. The chain links TRBV5-6 to TRBJ2-2; tentative D call: TRBD2 (5 bases). CDR3 length: 15 residues. Germline V gives CDR1 SGHDT, CDR2 YYEEEE. Between the trimmed V and J ends, which lost 1 base and 5 bases, there was a span of 12 bases.